This record concerns one T cell receptor beta chain sequence. Its target is unknown. This sample was taken from a study of shared clonotypes between healthy human individuals. For the study at large: There were three CD4 naive, three CD4 memory, two CD8 naive and one CD8 memory plates per donor.

Study-wide findings and caveats: Genetic and exposure-history diversity was limited by the few donors. The four-donor shared clonotypes exceeded non-shared clonotypes in generation probability, with non-shared ones scoring lower.

Germline V gene sequence: CDR1 GTSNPN, CDR2 SVGIG (reference sequence). Unmatched junction bases numbered 6, after V lost 3 bases and J lost 7 bases. There are 14 residues in the CDR3. As defined, naive CD8 cells were CD45RO-negative and positively selected for CCR7, with terminally differentiated effector memory CD45RA+ cells excluded. Several immunoSEQ plates held equal portions of the genomic DNA taken from each subset. Here immunoSEQ multiplex PCR was the method, and the copy in TCRdb shows in-frame clones only, minus some. The sample records about 2 million clones, roughly 94% being singletons. This chain uses TRBV30 with TRBJ1-4, with 9 bases matching TRBD1. Sample: naive CD8+ T cells sorted from blood. The sequence was obtained from a man in his late teens or twenties in good health. CDR3 in DNA: TGTGCCTGGAGCCCCCGGGACAGGGTTGAAAAACTGTTTTTT. Protein: CAWSPRDRVEKLFF.